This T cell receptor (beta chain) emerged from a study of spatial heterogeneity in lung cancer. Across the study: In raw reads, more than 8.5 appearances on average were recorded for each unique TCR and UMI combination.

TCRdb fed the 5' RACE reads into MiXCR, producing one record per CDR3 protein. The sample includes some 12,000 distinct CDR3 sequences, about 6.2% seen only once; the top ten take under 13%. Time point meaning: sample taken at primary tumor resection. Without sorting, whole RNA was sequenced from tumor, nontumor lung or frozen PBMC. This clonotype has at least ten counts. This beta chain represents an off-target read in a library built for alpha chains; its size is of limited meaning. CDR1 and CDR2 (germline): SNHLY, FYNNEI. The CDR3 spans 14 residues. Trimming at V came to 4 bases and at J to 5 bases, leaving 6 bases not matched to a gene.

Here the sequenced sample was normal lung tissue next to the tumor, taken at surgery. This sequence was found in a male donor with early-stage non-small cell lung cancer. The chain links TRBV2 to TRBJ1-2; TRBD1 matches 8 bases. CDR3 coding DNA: TGTGCCAGCAGTGGTACAGGGGGGGTATATGGCTACACCTTC. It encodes CASSGTGGVYGYTF.